This T cell receptor beta chain originates from a study of control samples from healthy donors and cancer patients. Clones were read by immunoSEQ multiplex PCR, and TCRdb kept only the in-frame ones, dropping some. The sample includes some 140,000 clones, approximately 92% of them seen just once. Germline CDR1 SGHTS, CDR2 YDEGEE. The length of the CDR3 is 15 residues. The ends lost 4 bases at V and 0 bases at J; junction bases unmatched: 6. Material: blood. This TCR was sampled from a man aged 25 to 40 in good health. The chain couples TRBV5-8 to TRBJ1-1; 7 bases match TRBD1. This CDR3 reads CASSQGQVLNTEAFF. DNA for the CDR3: TGTGCCAGCAGCCAAGGACAGGTACTGAACACTGAAGCTTTCTTT.